This T cell receptor beta chain was identified during a study of blood T cell repertoires in COVID-19. Study background: COVID-19 samples, acute and convalescent, were from the United States, Italy and Spain. PBMCs, B-cell-depleted T cells, or T cells were the source of the cDNA or gDNA that made up the material.

Seattle researchers signed up patients amid active infection and tracked them longitudinally. CDR3 size: 15 residues. Germline CDR1 reads WSHSY; CDR2 reads SAAADI. The V end was cut by 6 bases, the J end by 0 bases, with 11 bases between. Only one count was recorded for this clone. Original analysis: The authors estimated nucleated cell counts from reference gene primer amplification. Here immunoSEQ multiplex PCR was the method, and the copy in TCRdb shows in-frame clones only, minus some. The D gene and trimming were derived from the DNA, and the V and J assignments and clone size from that table. This table holds hundreds of thousands of clones, approximately 88% found once.

J is TRBJ1-4 and V is TRBV10-2, with D hard to call. Sequencing was performed on peripheral blood. The receptor was isolated from a woman aged 30 to 39 with COVID-19, enrolled during active disease. The CDR3 here is CASSPLGATNEKLFF. The CDR3 coding sequence is TGCGCCAGCAGCCCCCTCGGGGCAACTAATGAAAAACTGTTTTTT.